What follows are 25 T cell receptor beta chains derived from one specimen sequenced in a study of T-cell memory formation after mild COVID-19. TCRdb called the 5' RACE reads again in MiXCR, with one record for every CDR3 protein. The table has 140,000 to 150,000 distinct CDR3 sequences, around 27% seen once. Input material: PBMCs or a T cell subset sorted from them (not recorded which). The receptors come from an adult woman who had mild COVID-19 (a few samples of this study predate the infection). Cell type and time point are not known.

V and J are TRBV7-6 and TRBJ2-6, with 9 positions matching TRBD1. CDR3 length equals 19 residues. V shed 4 bases, J shed 2 bases, and the junction held 12 bases outside the gene matches. In germline, CDR1 is SGHVS, CDR2 FNYEAQ. CDR3: CASSSTPTGGFPGANVLTF. The CDR3 coding sequence is TGTGCCAGCAGCTCAACTCCTACAGGGGGCTTCCCTGGGGCCAACGTCCTGACTTTC. Supplemented by reference TRBV7-6 and TRBJ2-6, the full variable domain reads GAGVSQSPRYKVTKRGQDVALRCDPISGHVSLYWYRQALGQGPEFLTYFNYEAQQDKSGLPNDRFSAERPEGSISTLTIQRTEQRDSAMYRCASSSTPTGGFPGANVLTFGAGSRLTVL.

This clonotype was picked up a small number of times. The gene calls are TRBV7-9 and TRBJ2-7; D ambiguous. V was cut by 0 bases and J by 7 bases, with 16 bases left in between. The CDR3 totals 15 residues. The germline V gene encodes CDR1 SEHNR and CDR2 FQNEAQ (reference sequence). The CDR3 region has the DNA TGTGCCAGCAGCTTAGCGCAGGCGGTACCTGAAGAGCAGTACTTC. Its protein is CASSLAQAVPEEQYF.

This chain joins TRBV4-3 and TRBJ1-2; D not resolved. The CDR3 covers 14 residues. Germline V gives CDR1 LGHNA, CDR2 YSLEER. V was cut by 4 bases and J by 8 bases, with 17 bases left in between. The CDR3 region has the DNA TGCGCCAGCAGCCCTGGTCTCGGGGTTGAGGGCTACACCTTC. Translation: CASSPGLGVEGYTF.

This clonotype was counted between two and nine times. The chain carries TRBV29-1 and TRBJ2-5, with 7 bases fitting TRBD2. The junction had 16 bases not matched to a gene; V was cut back by 0 bases and J by 0 bases. The CDR3 contains 19 residues. Per the germline V gene, CDR1 is SQVTM and CDR2 is ANQGSEA. The CDR3, as DNA: TGCAGCGTTGAAGATTGGCACCTTCTGGACGGGGGGTACCAAGAGACCCAGTACTTC. The encoded protein is CSVEDWHLLDGGYQETQYF.

This clonotype was seen more than once but under ten times. V and J are TRBV7-6 and TRBJ2-7, with D maybe TRBD1 (6 bases). Between the trimmed V and J ends, which lost 6 bases and 4 bases, there was a span of 13 bases. CDR3 length equals 13 residues. CDR1 SGHVS and CDR2 FNYEAQ come from the germline V gene. CDR3 amino acids: CASRDGGEYEQYF. CDR3 nucleotides: TGTGCCAGCAGGGATGGGGGCGAATACGAGCAGTACTTC.

This clonotype was observed a few times. V and J are TRBV15 and TRBJ2-3; no firm D call. CDR3 length equals 16 residues. CDR1 LNHNV and CDR2 YYDKDF come from the germline V gene (reference sequence). V was cut by 0 bases and J by 2 bases, with 12 bases left in between. The CDR3: CATSRDGVTFTDTQYF. CDR3 bases: TGTGCCACCAGCAGAGATGGGGTGACTTTCACAGATACGCAGTATTTT. Combining the CDR3 with reference TRBV15 and TRBJ2-3 gives the whole variable domain DAMVIQNPRYQVTQFGKPVTLSCSQTLNHNVMYWYQQKSSQAPKLLFHYYDKDFNNEADTPDNFQSRRPNTSFCFLDIRSPGLGDTAMYLCATSRDGVTFTDTQYFGPGTRLTVL.

The V gene is TRBV7-9, the J gene TRBJ1-2; TRBD1 matches 9 bases. Germline CDR1 SEHNR, CDR2 FQNEAQ (reference sequence). The CDR3 is 13 amino acids. J lost 7 bases, V lost 6 bases, and 6 bases had no gene match. The CDR3 protein is CASRTGQGFGYTF. For the CDR3, the DNA is TGTGCCAGCAGAACGGGACAGGGCTTTGGCTACACCTTC.

V usage is TRBV5-6 and J usage is TRBJ1-1; D may be TRBD1 (6 bases). This CDR3 comprises 13 residues. The V gene lost 0 bases and the J gene lost 5 bases, with 8 bases spanning the gap. Per germline, CDR1 SGHDT and CDR2 YYEEEE. CDR3 DNA sequence: TGTGCCAGCAGCTTGGCAGGGGAAACTGAAGCTTTCTTT. Its protein product is CASSLAGETEAFF.

This clonotype was seen more than once but under ten times. The gene calls are TRBV12-3 or TRBV12-4 and TRBJ2-1; D not resolved. The CDR3 length is 17 residues. V lost 6 bases and J lost 0, with 18 bases in between. The CDR3 DNA reads as TGTGCCAGCAGCCTGGGAATATCCGTTGGCTCCTACAATGAGCAGTTCTTC. As protein: CASSLGISVGSYNEQFF.

This chain links TRBV5-5 with TRBJ2-6, with a possible D match to TRBD2 (5 bases). V was pared by 4 bases and J by 0 bases, with 8 bases between. The CDR3 is made up of 15 amino acids. Germline CDR1 SGHKS, CDR2 YYEKEE (reference sequence). The DNA of the CDR3 is TGTGCCAGCAGCGAGGGCAGCTCTGGGGCCAACGTCCTGACTTTC. Encoded protein: CASSEGSSGANVLTF.

In this sample, this clonotype turned up a few times. The chain combines TRBV5-1 with TRBJ2-1, with 11 bases fitting TRBD2. Germline V lookup: CDR1 SGHRS, CDR2 YFSETQ. The CDR3 consists of 19 residues. The trim removed 1 base at V and 3 bases at J, leaving 12 bases unmatched. The CDR3 here is CASSLTPVVTSGDYNEQFF. For the CDR3, the DNA is TGCGCCAGCAGCTTGACCCCAGTAGTGACTAGCGGGGACTACAATGAGCAGTTCTTC. The complete variable domain, with remaining parts taken from reference TRBV5-1 and TRBJ2-1, reads KAGVTQTPRYLIKTRGQQVTLSCSPISGHRSVSWYQQTPGQGLQFLFEYFSETQRNKGNFPGRFSGRQFSNSRSEMNVSTLELGDSALYLCASSLTPVVTSGDYNEQFFGPGTRLTVL.

This clonotype has only a few counts. The rearrangement joins TRBV6-5 to TRBJ2-1; 9 bases map to TRBD1. The germline gives CDR1 MNHEY, CDR2 SVGAGI. CDR3 length: 15 amino acids. V gave up 6 bases and J gave up 4 bases; unmatched junction bases: 7. Written as DNA, the CDR3 is TGTGCCAGCAGCTTTACGGGACAGGGATACAATGAGCAGTTCTTC. It specifies CASSFTGQGYNEQFF.

This clonotype was recorded a few times. The chain employs TRBV4-1 and TRBJ2-7; D is perhaps TRBD1 (5 bases). The CDR3 is made up of 15 amino acids. CDR1 and CDR2 from the germline V gene are MGHRA and YSYEKL. V shed 5 bases and J shed 3 bases, with 17 bases lying between them. The CDR3 here is CASSEGPSGIYEQYF. The DNA for the CDR3 is TGCGCCAGCAGCGAAGGTCCTTCAGGGATCTACGAGCAGTACTTC.

The chain joins TRBV11-1 to TRBJ2-1; TRBD1 agrees at 7 bases. CDR3 length: 21 residues. The V and J ends lost 4 bases and 0 bases, in that order; junction bases with no gene match: 21. The germline V gene encodes CDR1 SGHAT and CDR2 FQDESV (reference sequence). The CDR3 region is CASSSHRRVIGTDSSYNEQFF. DNA for the CDR3: TGTGCCAGCAGCTCACACCGTCGAGTAATCGGGACAGATTCCTCCTACAATGAGCAGTTCTTC.

This clonotype was seen more than once but under ten times. The V call is TRBV12-3 or TRBV12-4, the J call TRBJ2-3; D gene ambiguous. The CDR3 contains 13 residues. The ends were cut back, 8 bases at V and 0 bases at J, with 9 bases in the middle. The CDR3 reads CASAYLSTDTQYF. The CDR3 DNA is TGTGCCAGCGCTTATTTAAGCACAGATACGCAGTATTTT.

This clonotype came up many times. The V gene is TRBV7-6, the J gene TRBJ2-1; a weak D match, TRBD2 (5 bases). Germline V lookup: CDR1 SGHVS, CDR2 FNYEAQ. Trimming cost V 1 base and J 8 bases, with 12 bases left between them. This CDR3 region has 14 residues. Here the CDR3 reads CASSLGREGYEQFF. The CDR3 DNA is TGTGCCAGCAGCTTAGGCCGGGAAGGCTATGAGCAGTTCTTC.

This clonotype was seen a handful of times. The CDR3, as DNA: TGTGCCACCAGTGACCTCAGGGGCTTCTCCTACAATGAGCAGTTCTTC. Translation gives CATSDLRGFSYNEQFF. V usage is TRBV24-1 and J usage is TRBJ2-1; D possibly corresponds to TRBD1 (6 bases). The CDR3 contains 16 residues. Germline V gene sequence: CDR1 KGHDR, CDR2 SFDVKD. Between the trimmed V and J ends, which lost 4 bases and 0 bases, there was a span of 12 bases.

The genes are TRBV27 and TRBJ2-4, with 7 bases identical to TRBD1. There are 12 residues in the CDR3. J gave up 9 bases and V 5 bases, and 4 bases lay outside the gene matches. In germline, CDR1 is MNHEY, CDR2 SMNVEV (reference sequence). The CDR3 protein is CASSQQGSIQYF. The CDR3 DNA reads as TGTGCCAGCAGTCAACAGGGGAGCATTCAGTACTTC.

This clonotype appeared a few times. The gene calls are TRBV6-5 and TRBJ1-1; a weak D match, TRBD1 (6 bases). Germline assignment: CDR1 MNHEY and CDR2 SVGAGI. The CDR3 loop spans 13 amino acids. Trimming took 2 bases from V and 7 from J, leaving 11 bases between them. The CDR3 coding sequence is TGTGCCAGCAGTTACGGGACAATAGGTGAAGCTTTCTTT. Its protein is CASSYGTIGEAFF.

V and J are TRBV5-1 and TRBJ2-2; 8 bases agree with TRBD1. CDR1 and CDR2 (germline): SGHRS, YFSETQ. CDR3 length equals 12 residues. V was clipped by 3 bases and J by 10 bases; unmatched bases: 2. CDR3 protein: CASSSDREELFF. The DNA for the CDR3 is TGCGCCAGCAGCTCGGACAGGGAGGAGCTGTTTTTT.

This clonotype turned up a few times. The V call is TRBV12-3 or TRBV12-4, the J call TRBJ2-7; tentatively, D is TRBD1 (5 bases). The CDR3 consists of 12 residues. The germline V and J ends were trimmed by 3 bases and 3 bases, with 6 bases remaining between them. This CDR3 is CASSFGHYEQYF. CDR3 nucleotide sequence: TGTGCCAGCAGTTTTGGACACTACGAGCAGTACTTC.

This clonotype appeared a few times. The V and J genes are TRBV12-3 or TRBV12-4 and TRBJ1-1; 9 bases align to TRBD1. The CDR3 is 13 amino acids. J gave up 5 bases and V 5 bases, and 3 bases lay outside the gene matches. In DNA form, the CDR3 reads TGTGCCAGCAGTCTCGGACAGGGGACTGAAGCTTTCTTT. This encodes CASSLGQGTEAFF.

V and J are TRBV18 and TRBJ2-7, with a weak D call TRBD2 (5 bases). CDR3 length equals 15 residues. Germline values: CDR1 KGHSH, CDR2 LQKENI. Trimming stripped 3 bases from V and 0 bases from J, with 12 bases between. CDR3 in DNA: TGTGCCAGCTCACCCGGGAAGGCGGACTCCTACGAGCAGTACTTC. Residues: CASSPGKADSYEQYF.

This clonotype was seen ten or more times. The CDR3 DNA sequence: TGTGCCAGTAGTATCGGAGAGGTAGCGAGGTCCTACAATGAGCAGTTCTTC. Protein sequence: CASSIGEVARSYNEQFF. The chain combines TRBV19 with TRBJ2-1; D is possibly TRBD2 (5 bases). The V gene lost 3 bases and the J gene lost 1 base, with 16 bases spanning the gap. This CDR3 has 17 amino acids. Germline CDR1 LNHDA, CDR2 SQIVND (reference sequence).

This clonotype was seen a few times. V and J are TRBV7-8 and TRBJ2-1; D might be TRBD1 or TRBD2, each matching 5 bases. V was trimmed by 5 bases and J by 4 bases, leaving 21 bases between them. The germline V gene encodes CDR1 SGHVS and CDR2 FQNEAQ. This CDR3 is 17 amino acids long. CDR3 in DNA: TGTGCCAGCAGCCCGGGACCCACCTCCTTAGCTTACAATGAGCAGTTCTTC. This translates into CASSPGPTSLAYNEQFF.